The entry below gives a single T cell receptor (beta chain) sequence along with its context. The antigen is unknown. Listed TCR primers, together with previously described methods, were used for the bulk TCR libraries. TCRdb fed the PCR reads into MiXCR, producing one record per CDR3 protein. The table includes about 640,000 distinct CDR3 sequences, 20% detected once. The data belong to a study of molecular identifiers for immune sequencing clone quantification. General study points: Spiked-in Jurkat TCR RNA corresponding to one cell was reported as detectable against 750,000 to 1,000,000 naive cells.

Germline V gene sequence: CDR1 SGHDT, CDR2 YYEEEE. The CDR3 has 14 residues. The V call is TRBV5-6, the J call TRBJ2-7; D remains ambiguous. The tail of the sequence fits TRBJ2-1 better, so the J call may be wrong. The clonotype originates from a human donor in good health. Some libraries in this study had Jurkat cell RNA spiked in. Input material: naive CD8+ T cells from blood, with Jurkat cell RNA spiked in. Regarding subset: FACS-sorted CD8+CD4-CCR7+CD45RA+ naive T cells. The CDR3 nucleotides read TGTGCCAGCAGCTTGTACGGGTCCTCCTACGAGCAGTTCTTC. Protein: CASSLYGSSYEQFF.